The entry that follows covers one T cell receptor (beta chain) sequence. What it binds is not known. This specimen belongs to a study of T cell responses to AZD1222 COVID-19 vaccine. Study conclusions and caveats: The donor cohort was predominantly white British with a female majority, and clonal diversity may have been underestimated.

The data were produced by immunoSEQ multiplex PCR, yet TCRdb's version contains in-frame clones alone and is incomplete. The table includes 85,000 to 110,000 clones, 91% detected once. This TCR derives from an adult in good health. The sequenced sample was peripheral blood, obtained on day 0 of AZD1222 vaccination.

CDR3 nucleotides: TGTGCCAGCAGCTCCCGGGCCTGGGCGGGTGAGCAGTACTTC. This sequence encodes CASSSRAWAGEQYF. The chain uses TRBV7-2 and TRBJ2-7, with D tentatively TRBD2 (5 bases). The V gene's germline CDR1 is SGHTA and CDR2 FQGNSA. The CDR3 is 14 amino acids. Trimming removed 4 bases from V and 7 bases from J, with 17 bases in between.